The present TCR beta chain was sequenced within a study of blood T cell repertoires in COVID-19. Generated by immunoSEQ multiplex PCR, the TCRdb table keeps only in-frame clones and is missing some. There are 70,000 to 85,000 clones in the sample; about 86% occur only once, and 22% lies in the top ten. The CDR3 has 15 residues. Germline V lookup: CDR1 SGHRS, CDR2 YFSETQ. V lost 0 bases and J 0 bases, leaving 9 bases between the germline ends. Sequencing was performed on peripheral blood. The J gene is TRBJ2-5, the V gene TRBV5-1; D gene unclear. This sequence was found in an elderly woman in a cohort sampled during active or convalescent COVID-19. CDR3 region: CASSLDSRYQETQYF. In DNA form, the CDR3 reads TGCGCCAGCAGCTTGGACAGTCGGTACCAAGAGACCCAGTACTTC. The full variable domain, rest sourced from reference TRBV5-1 and TRBJ2-5, is KAGVTQTPRYLIKTRGQQVTLSCSPISGHRSVSWYQQTPGQGLQFLFEYFSETQRNKGNFPGRFSGRQFSNSRSEMNVSTLELGDSALYLCASSLDSRYQETQYFGPGTRLLVL.